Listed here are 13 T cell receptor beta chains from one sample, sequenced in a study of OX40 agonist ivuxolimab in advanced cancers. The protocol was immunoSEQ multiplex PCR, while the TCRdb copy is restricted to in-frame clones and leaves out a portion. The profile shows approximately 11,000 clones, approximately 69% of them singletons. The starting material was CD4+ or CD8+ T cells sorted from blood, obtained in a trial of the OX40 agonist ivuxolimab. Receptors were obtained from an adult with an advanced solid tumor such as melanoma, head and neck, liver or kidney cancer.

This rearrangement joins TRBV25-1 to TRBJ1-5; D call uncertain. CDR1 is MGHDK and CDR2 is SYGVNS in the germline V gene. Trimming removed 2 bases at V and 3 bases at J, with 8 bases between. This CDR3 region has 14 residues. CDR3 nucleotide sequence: TGTGCCAGCAGTGAAGCGGGTTACAATCAGCCCCAGCATTTT. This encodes CASSEAGYNQPQHF.

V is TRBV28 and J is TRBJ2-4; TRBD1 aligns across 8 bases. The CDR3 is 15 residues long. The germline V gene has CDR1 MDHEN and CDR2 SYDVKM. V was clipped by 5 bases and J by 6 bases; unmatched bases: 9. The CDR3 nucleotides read TGTGCCAGCAGTCCTGGACAGGGTGGAATAAACATTCAGTACTTC. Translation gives CASSPGQGGINIQYF.

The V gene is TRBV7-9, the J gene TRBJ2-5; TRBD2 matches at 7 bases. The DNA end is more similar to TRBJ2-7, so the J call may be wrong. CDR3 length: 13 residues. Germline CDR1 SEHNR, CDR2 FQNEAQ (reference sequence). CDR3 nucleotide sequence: TGTGCCAGCAGCCAGCGGGACTCCTACGAGCAGTACTTC. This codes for CASSQRDSYEQYF.

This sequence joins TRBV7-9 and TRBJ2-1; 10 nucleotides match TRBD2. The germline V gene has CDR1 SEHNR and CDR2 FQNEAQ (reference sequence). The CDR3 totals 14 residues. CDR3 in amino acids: CSTSGVTSYNEQFF. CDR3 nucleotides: TGTTCTACTAGCGGGGTGACCTCCTACAATGAGCAGTTCTTC.

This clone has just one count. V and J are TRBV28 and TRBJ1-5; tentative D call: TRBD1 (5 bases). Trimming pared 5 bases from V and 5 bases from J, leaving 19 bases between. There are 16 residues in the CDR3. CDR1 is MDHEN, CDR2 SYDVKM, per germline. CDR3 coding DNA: TGTGCCAGCAGTCCTCTCCCGGGGACGGTCGATCAGCCCCAGCATTTT. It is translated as CASSPLPGTVDQPQHF.

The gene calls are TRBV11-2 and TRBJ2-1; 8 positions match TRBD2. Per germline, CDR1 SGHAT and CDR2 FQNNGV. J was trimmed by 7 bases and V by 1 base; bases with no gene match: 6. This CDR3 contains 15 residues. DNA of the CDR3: TGTGCCAGCAGCTTAGTCGGACTAGCCGGTAATGAGCAGTTCTTC. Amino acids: CASSLVGLAGNEQFF.

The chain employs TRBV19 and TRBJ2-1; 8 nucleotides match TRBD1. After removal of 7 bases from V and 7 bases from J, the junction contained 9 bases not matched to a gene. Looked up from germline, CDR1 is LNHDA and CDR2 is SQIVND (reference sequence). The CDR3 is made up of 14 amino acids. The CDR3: CASNIQGGMNEQFF. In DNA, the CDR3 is TGTGCCAGTAACATACAGGGGGGCATGAATGAGCAGTTCTTC. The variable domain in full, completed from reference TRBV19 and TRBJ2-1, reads DGGITQSPKYLFRKEGQNVTLSCEQNLNHDAMYWYRQDPGQGLRLIYYSQIVNDFQKGDIAEGYSVSREKKESFPLTVTSAQKNPTAFYLCASNIQGGMNEQFFGPGTRLTVL.

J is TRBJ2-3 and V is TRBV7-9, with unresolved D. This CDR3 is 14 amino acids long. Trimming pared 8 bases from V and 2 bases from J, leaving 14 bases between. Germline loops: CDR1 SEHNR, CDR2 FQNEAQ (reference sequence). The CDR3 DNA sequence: TGTGCCAGCTGGGTGGGCCCCCTCACAGATACGCAGTATTTT. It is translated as CASWVGPLTDTQYF. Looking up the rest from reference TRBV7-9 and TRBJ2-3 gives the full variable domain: DTGVSQNPRHKITKRGQNVTFRCDPISEHNRLYWYRQTLGQGPEFLTYFQNEAQLEKSRLLSDRFSAERPKGSFSTLEIQRTEQGDSAMYLCASWVGPLTDTQYFGPGTRLTVL.

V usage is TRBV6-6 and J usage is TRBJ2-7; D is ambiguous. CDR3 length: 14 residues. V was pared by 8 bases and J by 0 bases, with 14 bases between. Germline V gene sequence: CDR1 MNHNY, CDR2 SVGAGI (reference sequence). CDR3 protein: CASRNVQGSYEQYF. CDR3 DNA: TGTGCCAGCCGGAACGTCCAAGGCTCCTACGAGCAGTACTTC.

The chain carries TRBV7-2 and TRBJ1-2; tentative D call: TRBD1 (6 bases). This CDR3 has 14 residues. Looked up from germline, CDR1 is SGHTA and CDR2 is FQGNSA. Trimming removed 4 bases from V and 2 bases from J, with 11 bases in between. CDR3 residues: CASSSIGGNYGYTF. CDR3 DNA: TGTGCCAGCAGCTCGATAGGGGGGAACTATGGCTACACCTTC.

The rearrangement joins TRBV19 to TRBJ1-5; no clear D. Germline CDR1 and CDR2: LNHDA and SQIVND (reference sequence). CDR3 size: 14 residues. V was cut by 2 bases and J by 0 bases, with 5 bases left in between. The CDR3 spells CASSIPVSNQPQHF. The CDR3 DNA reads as TGTGCCAGTAGTATACCAGTTAGCAATCAGCCCCAGCATTTT. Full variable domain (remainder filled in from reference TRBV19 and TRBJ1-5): DGGITQSPKYLFRKEGQNVTLSCEQNLNHDAMYWYRQDPGQGLRLIYYSQIVNDFQKGDIAEGYSVSREKKESFPLTVTSAQKNPTAFYLCASSIPVSNQPQHFGDGTRLSIL.

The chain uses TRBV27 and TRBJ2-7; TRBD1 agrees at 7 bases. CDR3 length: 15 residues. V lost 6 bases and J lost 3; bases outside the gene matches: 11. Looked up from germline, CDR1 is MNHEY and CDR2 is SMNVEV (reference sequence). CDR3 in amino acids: CASSLNRDSVYEQYF. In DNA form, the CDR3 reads TGTGCCAGCAGCCTTAACCGGGACAGTGTCTACGAGCAGTACTTC.

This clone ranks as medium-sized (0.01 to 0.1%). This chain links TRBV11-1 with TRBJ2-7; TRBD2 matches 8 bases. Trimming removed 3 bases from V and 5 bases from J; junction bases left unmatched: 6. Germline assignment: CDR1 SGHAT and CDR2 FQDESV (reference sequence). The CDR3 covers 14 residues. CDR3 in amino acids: CASSFGGGRNEQYF. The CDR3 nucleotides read TGTGCCAGCAGCTTCGGCGGGGGGCGAAACGAGCAGTACTTC. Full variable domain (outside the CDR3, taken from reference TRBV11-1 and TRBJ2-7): EAEVAQSPRYKITEKSQAVAFWCDPISGHATLYWYRQILGQGPELLVQFQDESVVDDSQLPKDRFSAERLKGVDSTLKIQPAELGDSAMYLCASSFGGGRNEQYFGPGTRLTVT.